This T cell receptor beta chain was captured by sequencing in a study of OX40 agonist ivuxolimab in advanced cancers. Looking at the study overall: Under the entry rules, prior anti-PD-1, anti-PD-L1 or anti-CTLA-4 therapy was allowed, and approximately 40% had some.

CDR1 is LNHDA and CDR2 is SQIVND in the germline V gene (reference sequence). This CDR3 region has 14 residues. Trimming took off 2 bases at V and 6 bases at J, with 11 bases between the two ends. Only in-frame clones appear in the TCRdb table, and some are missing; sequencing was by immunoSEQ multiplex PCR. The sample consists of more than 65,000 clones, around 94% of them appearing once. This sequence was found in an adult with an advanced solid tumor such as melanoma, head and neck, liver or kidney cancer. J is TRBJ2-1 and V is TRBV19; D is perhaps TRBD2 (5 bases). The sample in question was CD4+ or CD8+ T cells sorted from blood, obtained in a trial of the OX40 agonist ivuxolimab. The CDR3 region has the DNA TGTGCCAGTAGTATATCAAACGGGGTCAATGAGCAGTTCTTC. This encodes CASSISNGVNEQFF.